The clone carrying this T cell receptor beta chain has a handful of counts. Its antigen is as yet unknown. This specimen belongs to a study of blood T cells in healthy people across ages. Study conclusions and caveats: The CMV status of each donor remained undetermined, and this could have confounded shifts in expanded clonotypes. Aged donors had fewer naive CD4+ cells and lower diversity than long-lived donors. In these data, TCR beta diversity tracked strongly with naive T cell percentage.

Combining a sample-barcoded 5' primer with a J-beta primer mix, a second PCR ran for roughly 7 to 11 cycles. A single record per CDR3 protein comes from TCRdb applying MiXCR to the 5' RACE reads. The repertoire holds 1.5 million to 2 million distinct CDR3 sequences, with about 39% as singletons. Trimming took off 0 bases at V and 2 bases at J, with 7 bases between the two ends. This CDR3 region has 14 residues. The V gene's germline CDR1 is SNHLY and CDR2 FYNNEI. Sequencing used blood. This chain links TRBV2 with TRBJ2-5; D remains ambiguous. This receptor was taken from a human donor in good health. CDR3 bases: TGTGCCAGCAGTGAAGCTGGCCTACAAGAGACCCAGTACTTC. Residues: CASSEAGLQETQYF.